This T cell receptor beta chain was observed in a study of tumor-infiltrating lymphocytes in primary liver carcinoma. Study as a whole: The study included patients who were men and women aged 30 to 69 years. Findings and limits, study-wide: The 250 largest clones made up significantly more of tumor than blood repertoires (p = 0.039).

As regards this clonotype: Its antigen is still unknown.

DNA and RNA were both co-extracted from roughly 18-30 mg of bulk tissue that had not been sorted. Every tumor contributed samples taken at five separate regions. CDR3 length equals 14 residues. The germline CDR1 and CDR2 sequences are SGHAT and FQNNGV. The template, approximately 500 ng total RNA, yielded TCR beta cDNA made with a constant-region primer. Construction of TCR beta libraries relied on three successive nested multiplex PCR rounds employing slightly modified ARM-PCR. Investigators reported that the first two PCR rounds, at roughly 10 cycles each, used TRBV1-TRBV30 forward primers with a C-beta reverse primer. TCRdb re-called the multiplex PCR reads with MiXCR, one entry per CDR3 protein. The table has around 70,000 distinct CDR3 sequences, roughly three quarters seen once.

This TCR came from a man in his forties with primary liver carcinoma and hepatitis B virus infection. The chain couples TRBV11-2 to TRBJ2-3; the D gene is possibly TRBD1 (5 bases). The end of the DNA aligns better with TRBJ1-5, so the J call may be wrong. Material for sequencing was liver tumor tissue from sampling region 4. Subset indicated: tumor region T4, right-lateral pole. CDR3 bases: TGTGCCAGCAGCTTAGTAGGTAAGACAGATACGCAGCATTTT. Amino acids: CASSLVGKTDTQHF.